Below, 27 T cell receptor beta chains from the same sample are listed, as sequenced in a study of patients and donors after allogeneic stem cell transplantation. MiXCR was run by TCRdb on the RT-PCR reads, yielding one entry per CDR3 protein. Of over 130,000 distinct CDR3 sequences listed, about two fifths were seen once; the top ten hold roughly 50%. Material for sequencing was blood, either unsorted or a sorted T cell fraction (not recorded which). The receptors were sampled from a human donor who was either an allogeneic HSCT recipient or a stem cell or donor lymphocyte infusion donor (not recorded which). It is not recorded whose cells these are; they may come from a transplant donor.

This clonotype was seen more than once but under ten times. This chain links TRBV18 with TRBJ1-5, with 7 bases lining up with TRBD1. Germline-derived CDR1 and CDR2 are KGHSH and LQKENI. The CDR3 runs 14 residues. Trimming took 3 bases from V and 9 from J; bases not matched to a gene: 8. CDR3 sequence reads: CASSPGTDPSPQHF. CDR3 sequence (DNA): TGTGCCAGCTCACCCGGGACAGACCCTTCGCCCCAGCATTTT.

This clonotype was recorded once. The rearrangement links TRBV5-1 to TRBJ2-1; tentative D call: TRBD2 (6 bases). Germline V CDR1 and CDR2: SGHRS, YFSETQ. This CDR3 is built from 17 residues. Trimming removed 0 bases from V and 0 bases from J, with 13 bases in between. Written as DNA, the CDR3 is TGCGCCAGCAGCTTGGTCGGCGGGGCGAGCTCCTACAATGAGCAGTTCTTC. This gives the protein CASSLVGGASSYNEQFF.

Worth noting for this clonotype: A junction end diverges from the germline sequence, so it may reflect a read error. The rearrangement uses TRBV11-2 and TRBJ2-3; 9 nucleotides align to TRBD2. The CDR3 consists of 15 residues. Germline CDR1 SGHAT, CDR2 FQNNGV. For the CDR3, the DNA is TGTGCCAGCAGCTTAGAAGGGACTAGCAAAGATACGCAGTATTTT. This translates into CASSLEGTSKDTQYF.

This clonotype was observed a handful of times. CDR3: CASSQALGEKLFF. CDR3 nucleotide sequence: TGCGCCAGCAGCCAAGCTCTGGGGGAAAAACTGTTTTTT. V gene TRBV4-1 combines with J gene TRBJ1-4; D ambiguous. Trimming took 1 base from V and 8 from J, leaving 8 bases between them. Germline V CDR1 and CDR2: MGHRA, YSYEKL. This CDR3 is built from 13 residues.

This clonotype showed up just a few times. The chain uses TRBV20-1 and TRBJ1-1; no clear D. Between the trimmed V and J ends, which lost 3 bases and 1 base, there was a span of 15 bases. Germline V gene data show CDR1 as DFQATT and CDR2 as SNEGSKA (reference sequence). This CDR3 comprises 15 residues. The CDR3 sequence is CSASSLARTNTEAFF. The CDR3 bases are TGCAGTGCTAGTTCGCTGGCGAGGACGAACACTGAAGCTTTCTTT.

The rearrangement uses TRBV12-3 or TRBV12-4 and TRBJ1-4; no reliable D call. The CDR3 consists of 14 residues. With 8 bases removed from V and 0 bases from J, the gap between germline ends came to 10 bases. CDR3 sequence reads: CASGKTTTNEKLFF. The DNA of the CDR3 is TGTGCCAGCGGAAAGACAACAACTAATGAAAAACTGTTTTTT.

The chain joins TRBV7-9 to TRBJ2-5, with D hard to call. The CDR3 extends over 14 amino acids. Germline-derived CDR1 and CDR2 are SEHNR and FQNEAQ (reference sequence). The germline V and J ends were trimmed by 5 bases and 3 bases, with 13 bases remaining between them. The CDR3 reads CASSPETWEETQYF. Here the CDR3 DNA reads TGTGCCAGCAGCCCTGAGACCTGGGAAGAGACCCAGTACTTC.

This rearrangement joins TRBV29-1 to TRBJ2-1; D remains ambiguous. The V end lost 6 bases, the J end lost 0 bases, and 15 bases lay between the germline ends. Germline assignment: CDR1 SQVTM and CDR2 ANQGSEA. This CDR3 comprises 15 residues. CDR3 coding DNA: TGCAGCGTAGAAATCGGAGCGAGCTCCTACAATGAGCAGTTCTTC. Amino acids: CSVEIGASSYNEQFF.

V gene TRBV20-1 combines with J gene TRBJ1-1; TRBD1 matches 8 bases. The junction had 4 bases not matched to a gene; V was cut back by 3 bases and J by 7 bases. This CDR3 spans 12 amino acids. In germline, CDR1 is DFQATT, CDR2 SNEGSKA (reference sequence). Here the CDR3 DNA reads TGCAGTGCTAGGTACAGGGGGAGTGAAGCTTTCTTT. This encodes CSARYRGSEAFF.

This clonotype was counted a single time. The J gene is TRBJ1-6, the V gene TRBV29-1, with 10 bases aligning to TRBD1. The CDR3 runs to 13 residues. CDR1 is SQVTM, CDR2 ANQGSEA, per germline. The junction had 8 bases not matched to a gene; V was cut back by 6 bases and J by 12 bases. CDR3 sequence: CSVAGDRGRPLHF. As DNA, the CDR3 is TGCAGCGTCGCCGGGGACAGGGGTCGACCCCTCCACTTT. Complete variable domain (other parts from reference TRBV29-1 and TRBJ1-6): SAVISQKPSRDICQRGTSLTIQCQVDSQVTMMFWYRQQPGQSLTLIATANQGSEATYESGFVIDKFPISRPNLTFSTLTVSNMSPEDSSIYLCSVAGDRGRPLHFGNGTRLTVT.

The rearrangement links TRBV10-3 to TRBJ1-2; no firm D call. V dropped 3 bases and J dropped 4 bases, with 6 bases sitting between them. This CDR3 is 12 amino acids long. Germline CDR1 and CDR2: ENHRY and SYGVKD. CDR3 sequence: CAISEGRYGYTF. As DNA, the CDR3 is TGTGCCATCAGTGAAGGCCGCTATGGCTACACCTTC.

This clonotype was seen more than once but under ten times. The rearrangement uses TRBV7-9 and TRBJ1-1; D remains unclear. Per the germline V gene, CDR1 is SEHNR and CDR2 is FQNEAQ (reference sequence). The length of the CDR3 is 14 residues. The ends were cut back, 4 bases at V and 5 bases at J, with 14 bases in the middle. The CDR3 reads CASSSGGWRTEAFF. CDR3 bases: TGTGCCAGCAGCTCCGGCGGTTGGAGGACTGAAGCTTTCTTT.

V usage is TRBV29-1 and J usage is TRBJ2-1; TRBD2 agrees at 7 bases. The germline gives CDR1 SQVTM, CDR2 ANQGSEA. The CDR3 is 12 residues long. This CDR3 is CSFGTTYNEQFF. In DNA form, the CDR3 reads TGCAGTTTCGGGACTACGTACAATGAGCAGTTCTTC.

This clonotype was picked up one time. The chain links TRBV10-3 to TRBJ2-6, with D tentatively TRBD1 (6 bases). Germline V lookup: CDR1 ENHRY, CDR2 SYGVKD. The V and J ends lost 4 bases and 2 bases respectively, with 12 bases between them. The CDR3 sequence is 16 residues long. The CDR3: CAISGATGPGANVLTF. CDR3 nucleotide sequence: TGTGCCATCAGTGGGGCAACAGGGCCTGGGGCCAACGTCCTGACTTTC.

A few counts support this clonotype. Here the CDR3 DNA reads TGTGCCAGCAGTTCCGCCGGGAAAAATCAGCCCCAGCATTTT. Translating it yields CASSSAGKNQPQHF. The chain couples TRBV12-3 or TRBV12-4 to TRBJ1-5; D call uncertain. Trimming removed 4 bases at V and 4 bases at J, with 11 bases between. CDR3 size: 14 residues.

This sequence joins TRBV20-1 and TRBJ1-5, with TRBD1 matching 8 bases. The CDR3 length is 15 residues. Germline V gene sequence: CDR1 DFQATT, CDR2 SNEGSKA (reference sequence). The J segment lost 7 bases and the V segment lost 0 bases, leaving 8 bases of the junction unmatched. CDR3: CSARDGDRPRQPQHF. CDR3 in DNA: TGCAGTGCTAGAGATGGGGACAGGCCGAGACAGCCCCAGCATTTT.

This chain links TRBV20-1 with TRBJ2-7; TRBD1 agrees at 9 bases. Trimming at V came to 6 bases and at J to 5 bases, leaving 8 bases not matched to a gene. The CDR3 is made up of 13 amino acids. CDR1 DFQATT and CDR2 SNEGSKA come from the germline V gene (reference sequence). The CDR3 DNA sequence: TGCAGTGCACAGGGACAGGGAAGTGACGAGCAGTACTTC. Translated: CSAQGQGSDEQYF.

The chain is built from TRBV20-1 and TRBJ1-4; D is ambiguous. Germline lookup yields CDR1 DFQATT and CDR2 SNEGSKA (reference sequence). Trimming cost V 6 bases and J 4 bases, with 21 bases left between them. The CDR3 sequence is 16 residues long. The CDR3 coding sequence is TGCAGTGCCCCGCGGCAGATCTCGACCTTTAATGAAAAACTGTTTTTT. It codes for CSAPRQISTFNEKLFF.

The chain recombines TRBV4-1 with TRBJ1-2; D unclear. Germline V gene sequence: CDR1 MGHRA, CDR2 YSYEKL. Trimming stripped 0 bases from V and 4 bases from J, with 9 bases between. This CDR3 is 14 amino acids long. The CDR3 region has the DNA TGCGCCAGCAGCCAAGATAGAGAAGGCTATGGCTACACCTTC. It yields the protein CASSQDREGYGYTF.

The V gene is TRBV12-3 or TRBV12-4, the J gene TRBJ1-6, with TRBD1 identical over 12 bases. The CDR3 sequence is 19 residues long. V was clipped by 5 bases and J by 1 base; unmatched bases: 9. The CDR3 DNA sequence: TGTGCCAGCAGTCCGACTGGGACAGGGGGCTTTTCCTATAATTCACCCCTCCACTTT. Translating gives CASSPTGTGGFSYNSPLHF.

This chain joins TRBV12-3 or TRBV12-4 and TRBJ1-1; 8 bases align to TRBD1. Trimming removed 3 bases from V and 2 bases from J; junction bases left unmatched: 5. The CDR3 length is 15 residues. The CDR3 sequence: CASSFRTGPNTEAFF. The CDR3, as DNA: TGTGCCAGCAGTTTTCGGACAGGGCCTAACACTGAAGCTTTCTTT.

The CDR3 sequence: CASSAPTSGGLDTQYF. DNA for the CDR3: TGTGCCAGCAGCGCCCCTACTAGCGGGGGTTTGGATACGCAGTATTTT. The genes are TRBV9 and TRBJ2-3; 11 nucleotides line up with TRBD2. Germline CDR1 is SGDLS and CDR2 is YYNGEE. J gave up 6 bases and V 3 bases, and 9 bases lay outside the gene matches. The CDR3 has 16 residues.

V is TRBV6-1 and J is TRBJ2-4; D is ambiguous. V gave up 2 bases and J gave up 1 base, with 6 bases separating them. Germline CDR1 and CDR2: MNHNS and SASEGT. The CDR3 spans 14 residues. CDR3 in amino acids: CASSESGAKNIQYF. The CDR3 DNA reads as TGTGCCAGCAGTGAATCCGGGGCCAAAAACATTCAGTACTTC.

This clonotype showed up just a few times. This chain connects TRBV4-3 to TRBJ2-7; 7 bases map to TRBD2. The CDR3 sequence is 14 residues long. The V segment lost 1 base and the J segment 5 bases; nucleotides outside the gene matches: 5. Germline CDR1 is LGHNA and CDR2 is YSLEER. CDR3 DNA: TGCGCCAGCAGCCAAGTCGGGACTACGGACGAGCAGTACTTC. Protein product: CASSQVGTTDEQYF.

The gene calls are TRBV5-6 and TRBJ2-3, with TRBD2 as a possible D gene (6 bases). The CDR3 covers 15 residues. Germline V gene lookup returns CDR1 SGHDT and CDR2 YYEEEE. V was trimmed by 4 bases and J by 3 bases, leaving 15 bases between them. CDR3 region: CASSLAGFGTDTQYF. CDR3 DNA: TGTGCCAGCAGCCTCGCGGGATTTGGGACAGATACGCAGTATTTT.

The sample holds many counts of this clonotype. The gene calls are TRBV20-1 and TRBJ2-3, with a possible D match to TRBD2 (7 bases). V dropped 0 bases and J dropped 1 base, with 14 bases sitting between them. The CDR3 is 16 amino acids. Germline V gives CDR1 DFQATT, CDR2 SNEGSKA (reference sequence). CDR3 sequence reads: CSARENGGGRTDTQYF. The CDR3 nucleotides are TGCAGTGCTAGAGAAAATGGCGGGGGCCGCACAGATACGCAGTATTTT.

The chain couples TRBV12-3 or TRBV12-4 to TRBJ1-1; the match to TRBD1 covers 10 bases. CDR3 length: 13 amino acids. Trimming removed 5 bases from V and 4 bases from J; junction bases left unmatched: 1. CDR3 DNA: TGTGCCAGCAGTGGACAGGGGGTCACTGAAGCTTTCTTT. It encodes CASSGQGVTEAFF.